This section outlines one T cell receptor (beta chain) sequence together with its context. The data stem from a study of technical replicates of blood from several donors. TCRdb's copy holds only in-frame clones and misses some; the assay was immunoSEQ multiplex PCR. The table lists tens of thousands of clones, about 90% of them singletons. Germline-derived CDR1 and CDR2 are GTSNPN and SVGIG (reference sequence). V was pared by 5 bases and J by 1 base, with 20 bases between. This CDR3 is 17 amino acids long. The sequencing sample was made of T cells isolated from PBMCs. This sequence joins TRBV30 and TRBJ1-4, with D hard to call. This clonotype was sampled from a human donor in good health. The CDR3 DNA is TGTGCCTGGCAGCTGGGCCGAACAGTGGGAACTAATGAAAAACTGTTTTTT. It is translated as CAWQLGRTVGTNEKLFF.